The sequence of this T cell receptor beta chain was determined in a study of regulatory T cells in long-lasting Graves disease. This clonotype was seen a handful of times. Its matching antigen is unknown. Findings and caveats of the study: It was possible that the small sample size reduced accuracy.

iRepertoire HTBI primers and Arm-PCR of CDR3 regions built TCR beta libraries. One entry per CDR3 protein results from TCRdb running MiXCR on the multiplex PCR reads. The sample lists over 450,000 distinct CDR3 sequences, about 12% occurring once. As to time point: newly diagnosed GD, antithyroid drugs for less than 3 months. From RNA extracted from PBMCs, the TCR library was made. These data are also associated with another study on T cells in Graves' hyperthyroidism and ophthalmopathy. That work states: Disease duration under 2 months; hyperthyroidism patients were aged 18 to 65. Within blood appeared most thyroid clonotypes that had expanded above 0.001.

The sample consisted of peripheral blood mononuclear cells (PBMCs), taken at new diagnosis, from a patient treated with antithyroid drugs. This clonotype originated in a woman under 40 with Graves disease.

CDR3: CASKADRASYGYTF. CDR3 coding DNA: TGTGCCAGCAAAGCGGACAGGGCGAGTTATGGCTACACCTTC. The V call is TRBV7-8, the J call TRBJ1-2, with 8 bases fitting TRBD1. Per germline, CDR1 SGHVS and CDR2 FQNEAQ. This CDR3 spans 14 amino acids. Unmatched junction bases numbered 9, after V lost 7 bases and J lost 5 bases. The full variable domain, in which reference TRBV7-8 and TRBJ1-2 provide the parts outside the CDR3, is GAGVSQSPRYKVAKRGQDVALRCDPISGHVSLFWYQQALGQGPEFLTYFQNEAQLDKSGLPSDRFFAERPEGSVSTLKIQRTQQEDSAVYLCASKADRASYGYTFGSGTRLTVV.